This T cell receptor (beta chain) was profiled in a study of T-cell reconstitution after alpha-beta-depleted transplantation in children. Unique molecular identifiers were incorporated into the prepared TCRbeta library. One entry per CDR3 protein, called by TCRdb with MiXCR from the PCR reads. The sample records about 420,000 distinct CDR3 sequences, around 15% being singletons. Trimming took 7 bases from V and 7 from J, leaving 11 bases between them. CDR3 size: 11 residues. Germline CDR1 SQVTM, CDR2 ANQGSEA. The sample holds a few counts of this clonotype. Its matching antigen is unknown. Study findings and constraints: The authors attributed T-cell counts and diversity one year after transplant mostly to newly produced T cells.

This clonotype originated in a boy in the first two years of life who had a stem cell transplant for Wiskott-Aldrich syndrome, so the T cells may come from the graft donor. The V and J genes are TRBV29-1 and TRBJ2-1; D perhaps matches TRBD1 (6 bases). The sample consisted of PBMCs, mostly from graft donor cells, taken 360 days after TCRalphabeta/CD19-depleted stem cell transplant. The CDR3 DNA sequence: TGCAGCGCCGAGGGGGAGAATGAGCAGTTCTTC. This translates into CSAEGENEQFF.